Included here is one TCR beta chain sequence, with context. Its antigen is not identified. The table came from immunoSEQ multiplex PCR; TCRdb's copy has only in-frame clones and leaves some out. The sample carries roughly 99,000 clones, 80% to 95% recorded once. The record originates from a study of T cell responses to AZD1222 COVID-19 vaccine. Findings of the study overall: Spike-specific TCR breadth and depth were elevated following two AZD1222 doses. Clonal diversity was possibly underestimated; the donors were predominantly white British and more often female. Vaccine-associated CD4 TCRs spanned spike, dominant at 160-218 and 743-854.

This CDR3 is 14 amino acids long. Trimming removed 3 bases from V and 1 base from J, with 9 bases in between. Germline V gives CDR1 LNHDA, CDR2 SQIVND (reference sequence). The analysis combined second doses at about 4 or about 12 weeks. The V and J genes are TRBV19 and TRBJ2-5, with D hard to call. The sample here was peripheral blood, taken 28 days after the second AZD1222 dose. The sequence was collected from an adult who received the AZD1222 COVID-19 vaccine. DNA of the CDR3: TGTGCCAGTAGTATTGTCGGTTTCCAAGAGACCCAGTACTTC. It is translated as CASSIVGFQETQYF.